This T cell receptor beta chain was sequenced during a study of blood T cell repertoires in COVID-19. Across the study: From T cells, B-cell-depleted T cells, or PBMCs came the material, which was cDNA or gDNA.

Authors' processing steps: Amplification of reference gene primers was used by the study to estimate nucleated cell counts. Measured with immunoSEQ multiplex PCR; TCRdb has only the in-frame clones, and not every one. D and trimming were read from the DNA, whereas the V and J calls and clone size are those reported in that table. The sample carries tens of thousands of clones, 80% to 90% recorded once. This clone was detected only a few times. Germline V CDR1 and CDR2: SGHKS, YYEKEE (reference sequence). The CDR3 totals 16 residues. The V gene end was trimmed by 4 bases and the J gene end by 5 bases; junction bases not matched to a gene: 11.

Source material: peripheral blood. The TCR sequence derives from a human donor with active COVID-19. The donor label of this sample is uncertain. This chain links TRBV5-5 with TRBJ2-2; 7 bases line up with TRBD2. CDR3 nucleotides: TGTGCCAGCAGCCCGACTAGCAACGCGTTGACCGGGGAGCTGTTTTTT. Protein product: CASSPTSNALTGELFF.